The 23 T cell receptor beta chains given below trace back to one sample, sequenced in a study of blood T cell repertoires in COVID-19. Generated by immunoSEQ multiplex PCR, the TCRdb table keeps only in-frame clones and is missing some. The sample has about 51,000 clones; roughly 80% are singletons. Material for sequencing was peripheral blood. Source of these receptors: a man aged 50-59 years with acute or convalescent COVID-19.

This chain's CDR3 is CASSYRFGVEGYTF. In nucleotides, the CDR3 is TGTGCCAGCAGTTATCGGTTCGGGGTCGAGGGCTACACCTTC. The rearrangement uses TRBV27 and TRBJ1-2, with D unresolved. This CDR3 comprises 14 residues. V was cut by 4 bases and J by 8 bases, with 17 bases left in between. Germline V gives CDR1 MNHEY, CDR2 SMNVEV (reference sequence).

This chain uses TRBV20-1 with TRBJ1-5, with 8 bases aligning to TRBD1. CDR3 length: 15 amino acids. The germline V gene encodes CDR1 DFQATT and CDR2 SNEGSKA (reference sequence). The trim removed 3 bases at V and 4 bases at J, leaving 8 bases unmatched. In nucleotides, the CDR3 is TGCAGTGCTAGTTTAGGGACAGGACCAAATCAGCCCCAGCATTTT. Protein: CSASLGTGPNQPQHF.

This chain uses TRBV21-1 with TRBJ2-3; the table assigns TRBD2, which was not confirmed against the DNA. TRBV21-1 is given as a pseudogene. This CDR3 comprises 17 residues. DNA for the CDR3: TGTGCCAGCAGCACCATACGACTACCCCTGAGGACAGATACGCAGTATTTT. Its translation is CASSTIRLPLRTDTQYF.

The chain links TRBV10-1 to TRBJ2-7, with 9 positions matching TRBD2. Germline trimming cut 0 bases from V and 11 bases from J; bases unmatched to any gene: 8. Germline CDR1 reads WNHNN; CDR2 reads SYGVQD (reference sequence). CDR3 length: 14 amino acids. This CDR3 reads CASSESISGSKKYF. The CDR3 nucleotides read TGCGCCAGCAGTGAGTCGATTAGCGGGAGTAAAAAGTACTTC.

The V call is TRBV29-1, the J call TRBJ2-3; TRBD1 agrees at 11 bases. The CDR3 sequence is 16 residues long. Germline V gene data show CDR1 as SQVTM and CDR2 as ANQGSEA. J was trimmed by 6 bases and V by 1 base; bases with no gene match: 9. CDR3 protein: CSVEGGQGATMDTQYF. The CDR3 nucleotides read TGCAGCGTTGAAGGAGGACAGGGGGCTACGATGGATACGCAGTATTTT.

CDR3 in amino acids: CASSYNRGGIEAFF. The CDR3, as DNA: TGTGCCAGCAGTTATAACAGGGGAGGAATTGAAGCTTTCTTT. The rearrangement joins TRBV27 to TRBJ1-1; 7 bases line up with TRBD1. This CDR3 comprises 14 residues. Trimming took 4 bases from V and 7 from J; bases not matched to a gene: 9. Germline loops: CDR1 MNHEY, CDR2 SMNVEV (reference sequence).

This clone was counted between two and nine times. J is TRBJ2-7 and V is TRBV10-1; weak D call: TRBD1 (6 bases). The CDR3 is 12 residues long. V gave up 3 bases and J gave up 5 bases, with 8 bases separating them. Germline loops: CDR1 WNHNN, CDR2 SYGVQD (reference sequence). In nucleotides, the CDR3 is TGCGCCAGCAGTGATTGGGACAACGAGCAGTACTTC. It yields the protein CASSDWDNEQYF.

The rearrangement uses TRBV18 and TRBJ1-5; D is uncertain. V lost 0 bases and J 2 bases, leaving 5 bases between the germline ends. CDR1 and CDR2 from the germline V gene are KGHSH and LQKENI. This CDR3 spans 14 amino acids. CDR3 region: CASSPPGRNQPQHF. The CDR3 bases are TGTGCCAGCTCACCACCGGGCCGCAATCAGCCCCAGCATTTT. Full variable domain (outside the CDR3, taken from reference TRBV18 and TRBJ1-5): NAGVMQNPRHLVRRRGQEARLRCSPMKGHSHVYWYRQLPEEGLKFMVYLQKENIIDESGMPKERFSAEFPKEGPSILRIQQVVRGDSAAYFCASSPPGRNQPQHFGDGTRLSIL.

The chain has TRBV19 and TRBJ2-5; perhaps TRBD2 as D (5 bases). The CDR3 covers 14 residues. Germline-derived CDR1 and CDR2 are LNHDA and SQIVND (reference sequence). Trimming took 5 bases from V and 5 from J, leaving 15 bases between them. CDR3 residues: CASSYQPWRETQYF. In DNA form, the CDR3 reads TGTGCCAGTAGTTATCAGCCTTGGAGGGAGACCCAGTACTTC.

The rearrangement uses TRBV6-5 and TRBJ1-5, with 8 nucleotides matching TRBD1. Germline V CDR1 and CDR2: MNHEY, SVGAGI. Trimming removed 2 bases from V and 4 bases from J; junction bases left unmatched: 4. The CDR3 extends over 15 amino acids. CDR3 DNA sequence: TGTGCCAGCAGTTACAAGGGACAGGAGAATCAGCCCCAGCATTTT. This codes for CASSYKGQENQPQHF.

This clone has just one count. This chain links TRBV6-1 with TRBJ1-6; D unresolved. Germline assignment: CDR1 MNHNS and CDR2 SASEGT. The V end was cut by 5 bases, the J end by 5 bases, with 13 bases between. The CDR3 is 15 amino acids. The CDR3 DNA follows: TGTGCCAGCAGTCCCAGTGGGAGGGATAATTCACCCCTCCACTTT. Protein product: CASSPSGRDNSPLHF.

The rearrangement uses TRBV7-9 and TRBJ2-4, with 7 bases fitting TRBD1. The CDR3 runs 16 residues. Germline loops: CDR1 SEHNR, CDR2 FQNEAQ (reference sequence). The V segment lost 5 bases and the J segment 7 bases; nucleotides outside the gene matches: 14. Here the CDR3 DNA reads TGTGCCAGCAGCCCCAAGTTTCGACAGGGCGGGAACATTCAGTACTTC. Translated, it gives CASSPKFRQGGNIQYF.

The chain uses TRBV9 and TRBJ2-2; 11 bases fit TRBD2. In germline, CDR1 is SGDLS, CDR2 YYNGEE. The CDR3 consists of 16 residues. Germline trimming cut 3 bases from V and 1 base from J; bases unmatched to any gene: 2. The CDR3 nucleotides read TGTGCCAGCAGCGGAACTAGCGGGAGGAACACCGGGGAGCTGTTTTTT. Protein: CASSGTSGRNTGELFF.

This clone has a handful of counts. The gene calls are TRBV6-1 and TRBJ1-1, with 7 bases matching TRBD1. V shed 2 bases, J shed 10 bases, and the junction held 7 bases outside the gene matches. This CDR3 contains 13 residues. Germline lookup yields CDR1 MNHNS and CDR2 SASEGT. CDR3 region: CASSEISRGAAFF. The CDR3 nucleotides read TGTGCCAGCAGTGAAATTTCCAGGGGGGCAGCTTTCTTT.

The chain uses TRBV19 and TRBJ2-2; no clear D. CDR1 is LNHDA and CDR2 is SQIVND in the germline V gene (reference sequence). Trimming pared 7 bases from V and 4 bases from J, leaving 13 bases between. This CDR3 is 14 amino acids long. The CDR3 DNA sequence: TGTGCCAGTACCGTCGACGGAGTCACCGGGGAGCTGTTTTTT. It encodes CASTVDGVTGELFF.

The chain combines TRBV9 with TRBJ1-5, with 9 bases fitting TRBD1. The ends lost 0 bases at V and 5 bases at J; junction bases unmatched: 3. The CDR3 runs 15 residues. Germline loops: CDR1 SGDLS, CDR2 YYNGEE. CDR3: CASSVGTGGYQPQHF. In nucleotides, the CDR3 is TGTGCCAGCAGCGTAGGAACAGGGGGCTATCAGCCCCAGCATTTT.

The CDR3 nucleotides are TGTGCCAGCAGTTTATTAACTAGCGGGACCTACGAGCAGTACTTC. This codes for CASSLLTSGTYEQYF. The V and J genes are TRBV27 and TRBJ2-7, with 10 bases fitting TRBD2. The germline gives CDR1 MNHEY, CDR2 SMNVEV (reference sequence). The V segment lost 1 base and the J segment 2 bases; nucleotides outside the gene matches: 2. The CDR3 sequence is 15 residues long.

This chain joins TRBV6-5 and TRBJ1-5; D is unresolved. In germline, CDR1 is MNHEY, CDR2 SVGAGI. The CDR3 contains 13 residues. The V and J ends lost 6 bases and 5 bases respectively, with 11 bases between them. Written as DNA, the CDR3 is TGTGCCAGCAGCCCCGGGTTGCATCAGCCCCAGCATTTT. Residues: CASSPGLHQPQHF.

V usage is TRBV15 and J usage is TRBJ1-2; TRBD1 might be the D (6 bases). The CDR3 runs 15 residues. The germline V gene encodes CDR1 LNHNV and CDR2 YYDKDF (reference sequence). Trimming left V 0 bases short and J 4 bases short, with 12 bases between. In DNA form, the CDR3 reads TGTGCCACCAGCAGAGATTCAGGGGCGGCCTATGGCTACACCTTC. It specifies CATSRDSGAAYGYTF.

The chain joins TRBV5-1 to TRBJ2-7; 7 nucleotides agree with TRBD1. The CDR3 runs to 15 residues. Germline V gene data show CDR1 as SGHRS and CDR2 as YFSETQ. Losses at the gene ends were 3 bases for V and 2 bases for J; bases not matched to a gene: 8. The CDR3: CASSYPRQGTYEQYF. CDR3 DNA: TGCGCCAGCAGCTACCCTAGACAGGGAACCTACGAGCAGTACTTC.

About this clone: The sample holds other DNA sequences that translate to the same CDR3. V and J are TRBV5-1 and TRBJ2-7; D is perhaps TRBD1 (6 bases). CDR3 size: 12 residues. V shed 2 bases and J shed 5 bases, with 8 bases lying between them. The germline V gene encodes CDR1 SGHRS and CDR2 YFSETQ. The CDR3, as DNA: TGCGCCAGCAGCTTACAGGGCAACGAGCAGTACTTC. It translates to CASSLQGNEQYF.

This chain connects TRBV6-5 to TRBJ1-6; D may be TRBD1 (5 bases). CDR3 length: 14 amino acids. Germline CDR1 is MNHEY and CDR2 is SVGAGI. V was clipped by 8 bases and J by 1 base, with 9 bases between them. The CDR3 loop reads CASVAGSYNSPLHF. CDR3 in DNA: TGTGCCAGCGTCGCAGGGTCCTATAATTCACCCCTCCACTTT.

The gene calls are TRBV15 and TRBJ2-1; D is possibly TRBD2 (5 bases). V lost 3 bases, J lost 4 bases, and 7 bases lay in between. This CDR3 comprises 13 residues. The V gene's germline CDR1 is LNHNV and CDR2 YYDKDF (reference sequence). The CDR3 nucleotides read TGTGCCACCAGCAGCAGGAGGTACAATGAGCAGTTCTTC. It codes for CATSSRRYNEQFF. Looking up the rest from reference TRBV15 and TRBJ2-1 gives the full variable domain: DAMVIQNPRYQVTQFGKPVTLSCSQTLNHNVMYWYQQKSSQAPKLLFHYYDKDFNNEADTPDNFQSRRPNTSFCFLDIRSPGLGDTAMYLCATSSRRYNEQFFGPGTRLTVL.